The clone carrying this T cell receptor (beta chain) was seen ten or more times. The antigen is unknown. These data are taken from a study of CD8 T cells in ankylosing spondylitis. Using its own MiXCR run on the 5' RACE reads, TCRdb lists one record per CDR3 protein. The sample consists of 500,000 or so distinct CDR3 sequences, approximately 5.3% of them appearing once. Germline assignment: CDR1 DFQATT and CDR2 SNEGSKA (reference sequence). With 1 base removed from V and 4 bases from J, the gap between germline ends came to 13 bases. This CDR3 comprises 14 residues. Study observations and caveats: What seemed typical of ankylosing spondylitis blood was a TCR beta motif built from several highly homologous variants.

The rearrangement links TRBV20-1 to TRBJ2-5, with D possibly being TRBD2 (5 bases). The sequence came from a male donor with ankylosing spondylitis. The specimen was blood, either unsorted or a sorted T cell fraction (not recorded which). As DNA, the CDR3 is TGCAGTGCTAGAGGACCACCGGCGGGAGAGACCCAGTACTTC. As protein: CSARGPPAGETQYF.